Here is one TCR beta chain with its context. Its antigen is undetermined. PCR used 60 Vbeta primers and 13 Jbeta primers. Data came from immunoSEQ multiplex PCR; TCRdb stores just in-frame clones and leaves some out. The sample records around 140,000 clones, approximately 80% being singletons. Donors showed nominal health when sampled, although they likely had unrecorded immune exposures. This sample was included in a study of cytomegalovirus exposure and HLA in healthy donors. Study-level findings and limits: The study labeled roughly 160 TCR beta chains cytomegalovirus-associated. Roughly uniform sequencing depth across donors was assumed, possibly incorrectly. Among CMV-associated TCR beta chains, most appeared HLA-restricted in a later analysis.

The CDR3 covers 15 residues. With V trimmed by 4 bases and J by 8 bases, 9 bases remained unmatched. Looked up from germline, CDR1 is SGDLS and CDR2 is YYNGEE. Specimen: PBMCs. This sequence joins TRBV9 and TRBJ1-6; TRBD1 agrees at 7 bases. This TCR derives from a woman aged 18 to 35 in good health and CMV-seropositive. CDR3 region: CASSPRGQRDSPLHF. The CDR3 DNA reads as TGTGCCAGCAGCCCCCGGGGACAGAGAGATTCACCCCTCCACTTT.